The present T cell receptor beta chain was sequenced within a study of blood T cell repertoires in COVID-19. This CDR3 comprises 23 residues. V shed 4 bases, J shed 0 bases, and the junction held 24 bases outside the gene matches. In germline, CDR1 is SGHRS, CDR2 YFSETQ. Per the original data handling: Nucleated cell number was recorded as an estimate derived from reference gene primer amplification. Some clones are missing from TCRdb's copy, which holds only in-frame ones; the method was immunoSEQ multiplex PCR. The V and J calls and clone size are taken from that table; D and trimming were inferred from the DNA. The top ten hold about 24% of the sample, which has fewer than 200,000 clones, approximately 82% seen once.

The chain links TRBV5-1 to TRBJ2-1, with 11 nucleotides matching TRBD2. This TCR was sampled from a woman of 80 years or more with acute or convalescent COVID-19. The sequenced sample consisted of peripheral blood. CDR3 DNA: TGCGCCAGCAGCCTCTTAGCGGGAGGGCCAGACGCCGTTGGACCAAGCTCCTACAATGAGCAGTTCTTC. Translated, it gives CASSLLAGGPDAVGPSSYNEQFF.